This T cell receptor (beta chain) was profiled in a study of blood T cell repertoires in COVID-19. The wider study: Both acute and convalescent COVID-19 samples were obtained from the United States, Italy and Spain. T cells, B-cell-depleted T cells, or PBMCs provided the cDNA or gDNA that served as material.

Assay: immunoSEQ multiplex PCR; the TCRdb copy retains only in-frame clones and omits some. This table has under 95,000 clones, over 80% appearing once. CDR1 and CDR2 from the germline V gene are KGHSH and LQKENI. This CDR3 has 14 amino acids. With V trimmed by 1 base and J by 10 bases, 3 bases remained unmatched. The sequence was obtained from a woman in her forties or fifties in a cohort sampled during active COVID-19. The chain has TRBV18 and TRBJ1-6; TRBD1 aligns across 8 bases. Sequencing input: peripheral blood. The CDR3 spells CASSPLGQGSPLHF. DNA for the CDR3: TGTGCCAGCTCACCACTAGGACAGGGATCACCCCTCCACTTT.